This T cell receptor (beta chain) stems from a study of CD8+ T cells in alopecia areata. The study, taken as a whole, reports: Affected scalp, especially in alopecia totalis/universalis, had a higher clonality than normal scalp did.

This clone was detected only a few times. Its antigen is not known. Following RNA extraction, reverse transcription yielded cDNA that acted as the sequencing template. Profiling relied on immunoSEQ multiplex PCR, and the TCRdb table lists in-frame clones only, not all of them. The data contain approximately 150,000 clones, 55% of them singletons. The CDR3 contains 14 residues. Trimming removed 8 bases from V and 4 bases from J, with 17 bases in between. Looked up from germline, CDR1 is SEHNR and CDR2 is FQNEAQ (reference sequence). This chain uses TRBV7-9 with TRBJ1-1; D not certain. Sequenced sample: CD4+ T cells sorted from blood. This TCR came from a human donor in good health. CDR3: CASDREGFGTEAFF. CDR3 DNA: TGTGCCAGCGACCGTGAGGGATTTGGCACTGAAGCTTTCTTT.